The source of this T cell receptor (beta chain) is a study of T cell responses to AZD1222 COVID-19 vaccine. Study-level results: Clonal diversity was possibly underestimated, and the donors were mostly white British, with more females.

The data were produced by immunoSEQ multiplex PCR, yet TCRdb's version contains in-frame clones alone and is incomplete. The sample holds 200,000 or so clones, 85% to 90% seen once. This CDR3 has 15 residues. Trimming removed 4 bases from V and 2 bases from J, with 12 bases in between. Per the germline V gene, CDR1 is LNHDA and CDR2 is SQIVND (reference sequence). About this clone itself: The antigen is not known.

The rearrangement links TRBV19 to TRBJ1-3; perhaps TRBD1 as D (5 bases). The material was peripheral blood, obtained on day 0 of MenACWY control vaccination. This clonotype was sampled from an adult in good health. The CDR3 sequence: CASSTTWDPGNTIYF. As DNA, the CDR3 is TGTGCCAGTAGTACGACCTGGGACCCTGGAAACACCATATATTTT.